This TCR beta chain was recovered during a study of blood T cell repertoires in COVID-19 (dated by TCRdb to the early 2020s). Looking at the study overall: The collaborator samples originated in the United States, Italy and Spain and spanned the acute and convalescent phases of COVID-19. The samples were drawn from the first 160 participants of the ongoing ImmuneRACE study and from 1,254 subjects provided by 6 global collaborators. Deeply sampled blood TCRbeta repertoires from subjects exposed to, actively infected with, or recovered from COVID-19 were included in the dataset. The repertoires were made available in a free public database intended to serve as a resource for research on the immune response to SARS-CoV-2. The prospective study material was composed of cDNA or gDNA derived from T cells, B-cell-depleted T cells, or PBMCs. Sample metadata almost always included a de-identified subject ID, COVID-19 status, age in years and sex. Where HLA class I and class II types were available, the types were taken from metadata supplied by the sample provider, not from assay-based typing.

Collaborating institutions collected whole blood in K2EDTA tubes following their own protocols. For TCRbeta analysis, collaborators shipped samples as frozen whole blood, isolated PBMCs, or DNA extracted from either of those sample types. The CDR1 and CDR2 encoded by the germline V gene are SGHAT and FQNNGV. Trimming costs V 5 bases and J 5 bases, and their ends lie 18 bases apart. Including the terminal cysteine and phenylalanine, the CDR3 comprises 15 residues. The retained sequence is limited to the CDR3, 45 bases, with the frame set at the first base. TCRbeta CDR3 regions were amplified from genomic DNA using the immunoSEQ Assay, a bias-controlled multiplex PCR. The study's processing was this. The number of nucleated cells in each sample was estimated by amplification of reference gene primers within the assay. To quantify the absolute abundance of each unique TCRbeta CDR3 rearrangement, sequence reads were collapsed and filtered. For each sample, productive Simpson clonality was calculated as the square root of Simpson's diversity index across productive rearrangements. TCRdb stores this immuneACCESS table with in-frame sequences only. Part of the clones is absent; in the studies checked, under half of the shortfall reflects unresolved V genes, and no reason is known for the rest. The V and J calls and clone size come from that table; D and trimming were worked out from the DNA. In all, the sample holds some 16,000 clones, and nearly 90% of those were seen once. The ten most abundant clones make up 10% of the sample.

Broader findings and caveats from the paper: How much clinical and demographic metadata was included differed by source and by participant, and the metadata was provided uncurated.

In regard to this clone: No antigen is known for it. Base quality data are lacking; no much larger clone is found one base away.

The origin of this receptor is a man older than 75 with acute or convalescent COVID-19. The chain is encoded by TRBV11-2 joined to TRBJ2-5; a weak D assignment points to TRBD2 (7 bases agree). The sequenced material came from peripheral blood. CDR3 loop: CASSPVGGQWETQYF. The DNA reads TGTGCCAGCAGCCCTGTGGGGGGGCAATGGGAGACCCAGTACTTC.